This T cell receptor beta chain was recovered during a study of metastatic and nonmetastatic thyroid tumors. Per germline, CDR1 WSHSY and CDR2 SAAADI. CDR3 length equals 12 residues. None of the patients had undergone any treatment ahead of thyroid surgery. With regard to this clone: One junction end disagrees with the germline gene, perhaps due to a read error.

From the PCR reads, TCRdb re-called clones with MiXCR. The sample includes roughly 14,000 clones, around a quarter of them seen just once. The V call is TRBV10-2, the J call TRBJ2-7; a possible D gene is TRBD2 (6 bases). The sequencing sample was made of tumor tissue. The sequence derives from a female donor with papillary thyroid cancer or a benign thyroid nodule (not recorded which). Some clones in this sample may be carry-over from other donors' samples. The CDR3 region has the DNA TGCGCCAGCGGGGGGTGGGCCTATGAGCAGTACTTC. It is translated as CASGGWAYEQYF.